The entry below gives a single T cell receptor beta chain sequence along with its context. Its antigen is unidentified. Data came from immunoSEQ multiplex PCR; TCRdb stores just in-frame clones and leaves some out. Of about 140,000 clones listed, more than 85% were seen once; the top ten hold 3.6%. Germline-derived CDR1 and CDR2 are MNHEY and SVGAGI. The length of the CDR3 is 15 residues. With V trimmed by 5 bases and J by 7 bases, 6 bases remained unmatched. The data were obtained in a study of T cell responses to AZD1222 COVID-19 vaccine. Notes on the study in general: Seropositive at baseline were only five or six AZD1222 recipients. Repertoires were collected only later (after the peak T cell response had occurred).

The analysis combined second doses at about 4 or about 12 weeks. The chain carries TRBV6-5 and TRBJ2-1; 12 positions match TRBD2. This sequence was found in an adult who received the AZD1222 COVID-19 vaccine. This sample comprised peripheral blood, obtained 28 days after the second AZD1222 dose. CDR3 residues: CASSTTSGSMNEQFF. The CDR3 DNA is TGTGCCAGCAGTACGACTAGCGGGAGTATGAATGAGCAGTTCTTC.